One and the same sample provided the 14 T cell receptor beta chains below, sequenced in a study of T cell clonality in common variable immunodeficiency. Method: immunoSEQ multiplex PCR; TCRdb's copy keeps in-frame clones and lacks some. This sample has over 40,000 clones, each found more than once. The material sequenced was peripheral blood mononuclear cells. All receptors derive from a person aged 18 to 70 in good health.

This clone was recorded many times. From the germline J gene comes the end of the CDR3, since the read stops 3 residues before it. The chain recombines TRBV4-2 with TRBJ2-7, with a weak D call TRBD1 (6 bases). The germline gives CDR1 LGHNA, CDR2 YNFKEQ. CDR3 size: 15 residues. V gave up 1 base and J gave up 0 bases, with 10 bases separating them. The CDR3 here is CASSQGWDNSYEQYF. CDR3 DNA (partial): TGTGCCAGCAGCCAAGGGTGGGACAACTCCTACGAG.

In this sample, this clone turned up many times. The CDR3 end falls 3 residues outside the read, so it is completed with the germline J gene. This chain links TRBV5-1 with TRBJ1-1; D is unresolved. The CDR3 covers 13 residues. The V end was cut by 5 bases, the J end by 2 bases, with 10 bases between. CDR1 and CDR2 from the germline V gene are SGHRS and YFSETQ. The CDR3 bases that were read are TGCGCCAGCAGTTCGGTTCTAAACACTGAA. This sequence encodes CASSSVLNTE. The entire CDR3 reads CASSSVLNTEAFF.

This clone was observed at least ten times. The CDR3 goes on 3 residues after the read ends, and that part is filled in from the germline J gene. The chain carries TRBV30 and TRBJ1-6; perhaps TRBD1 as D (5 bases). The CDR3 is 16 residues long. V lost 3 bases, J lost 9 bases, and 21 bases lay in between. Germline CDR1 reads GTSNPN; CDR2 reads SVGIG (reference sequence). Incomplete CDR3 DNA: TGTGCCTGGAGGGTTCCCTCTTCAGGGTCAGCTTCACCC. This sequence encodes CAWRVPSSGSASP. The whole CDR3 region reads CAWRVPSSGSASPLHF.

This clone was seen at least ten times. Sequencing ends 3 residues short of the CDR3 end; the germline J gene provides the rest. The chain is built from TRBV6-1 and TRBJ1-1, with no clear D. There are 13 residues in the CDR3. V dropped 3 bases and J dropped 1 base, with 6 bases sitting between them. Germline CDR1 and CDR2: MNHNS and SASEGT. The CDR3 spells CASSDQENTEAFF. CDR3 DNA, as far as it was read: TGTGCCAGCAGTGACCAGGAGAACACTGAA.

There are many counts of this clone. The CDR3 is cut off 3 residues early in the read; its end comes from the germline J gene. V and J are TRBV7-2 and TRBJ2-7, with a possible D match to TRBD2 (5 bases). The germline V and J ends were trimmed by 5 bases and 5 bases, with 16 bases remaining between them. The CDR3 is 14 amino acids. Germline V gene sequence: CDR1 SGHTA, CDR2 FQGNSA. Partial CDR3 DNA: TGTGCCAGCAGCCCTGGTGGGCTAGCCCACGAG. Protein: CASSPGGLAHE. The CDR3, in full, reads CASSPGGLAHEQYF.

In this sample, this clone turned up many times. Sequencing ends 3 residues short of the CDR3 end; the germline J gene provides the rest. This rearrangement joins TRBV7-8 to TRBJ2-1; the match to TRBD2 covers 9 bases. This CDR3 is 18 amino acids long. Looked up from germline, CDR1 is SGHVS and CDR2 is FQNEAQ. The junction had 15 bases not matched to a gene; V was cut back by 4 bases and J by 5 bases. CDR3 sequence reads: CASSSTHLRLAVNNEQFF. The sequenced part of the CDR3 DNA is TGTGCCAGCAGCTCGACACACTTACGACTAGCGGTTAACAATGAG. Looking up the rest from reference TRBV7-8 and TRBJ2-1 gives the full variable domain: GAGVSQSPRYKVAKRGQDVALRCDPISGHVSLFWYQQALGQGPEFLTYFQNEAQLDKSGLPSDRFFAERPEGSVSTLKIQRTQQEDSAVYLCASSSTHLRLAVNNEQFFGPGTRLTVL.

This clone was counted at least ten times. It may be a read error: a sequence one base away is much more abundant. Read sequence stops 3 residues before the CDR3 end, and the germline J gene provides the missing end. The chain recombines TRBV5-5 with TRBJ1-4, with a weak D call TRBD1 (6 bases). From germline, CDR1 is SGHKS and CDR2 YYEKEE (reference sequence). CDR3 length: 15 amino acids. CDR3 bases read: TGTGCCAGCAGCACATCGACAGGTGGGGCCAACGTA. Translation gives CASSTSTGGANV. The CDR3 in full is CASSTSTGGANVLFF.

There are many counts of this clone. With the read ending 3 residues before the CDR3 end, the germline J gene is used to fill in that end. The genes are TRBV7-8 and TRBJ2-4; D is unresolved. Germline assignment: CDR1 SGHVS and CDR2 FQNEAQ. This CDR3 comprises 15 residues. The V and J ends lost 5 bases and 2 bases respectively, with 13 bases between them. CDR3: CASSPNSGSKNIQYF. The part of the CDR3 DNA that was read is TGTGCCAGCAGCCCGAACAGTGGGTCCAAAAACATT. The variable domain in full, completed from reference TRBV7-8 and TRBJ2-4, reads GAGVSQSPRYKVAKRGQDVALRCDPISGHVSLFWYQQALGQGPEFLTYFQNEAQLDKSGLPSDRFFAERPEGSVSTLKIQRTQQEDSAVYLCASSPNSGSKNIQYFGAGTRLSVL.

This clone occurred many times. With the read ending 3 residues before the CDR3 end, the germline J gene is used to fill in that end. This chain links TRBV12-3 or TRBV12-4 with TRBJ1-4, with a weak D call TRBD1 (5 bases). Trimming removed 2 bases from V and 8 bases from J, with 12 bases in between. The CDR3 has 14 amino acids. Incomplete CDR3 DNA: TGTGCCAGCAGTTTATGGCAGGGTAGCGAAAAA. Translating it yields CASSLWQGSEK. The entire CDR3 is CASSLWQGSEKLFF.

There are many counts of this clone. With the read ending 3 residues before the CDR3 end, the germline J gene is used to fill in that end. The gene calls are TRBV6-2 or TRBV6-3 and TRBJ2-2; the match to TRBD1 covers 9 bases. CDR1 is MNHEY and CDR2 is SVGEGT in the germline V gene. The CDR3 loop spans 14 amino acids. This CDR3 is CASSRTGEGEKLFF. The part of the CDR3 DNA that was read is TGTGCCAGCAGCCGGACAGGGGAAGGTGAAAAG.

This clone was seen repeatedly, ten times or more. The read terminates 3 residues ahead of where the CDR3 ends, so the germline J gene completes it. V and J are TRBV29-1 and TRBJ2-4; TRBD2 might be the D (5 bases). The ends were cut back, 3 bases at V and 6 bases at J, with 15 bases in the middle. CDR1 is SQVTM and CDR2 is ANQGSEA in the germline V gene. This CDR3 region has 14 residues. This chain's CDR3 is CSVEVRTRGNIQYF. The sequenced CDR3 bases are TGCAGCGTTGAGGTTCGGACCCGGGGAAACATT.

This clone has at least ten counts. The read ends 3 residues shy of where the CDR3 ends; the end is completed using the germline J gene. V and J are TRBV7-9 and TRBJ1-2; D possibly corresponds to TRBD1 (6 bases). The CDR3 has 13 amino acids. Germline loops: CDR1 SEHNR, CDR2 FQNEAQ (reference sequence). Trimming cost V 5 bases and J 6 bases, with 13 bases left between them. CDR3 bases read: TGTGCCAGCAGCCCACAACAGGGAAATGGC. It encodes CASSPQQGNG. The full CDR3 sequence reads CASSPQQGNGYTF.

This clone has a count of ten or more. Read coverage stops 3 residues before the CDR3 terminus; the germline J gene supplies the remainder. This chain connects TRBV7-2 to TRBJ2-1; 7 bases line up with TRBD2. The CDR3 covers 14 residues. The germline V gene encodes CDR1 SGHTA and CDR2 FQGNSA. V lost 6 bases to trimming and J lost 7 bases; unmatched junction nucleotides: 9. The CDR3 bases that were read are TGTGCCAGCAGTAGAGCGGGGAAAAAAAATGAG. Its translation is CASSRAGKKNE. The whole CDR3 sequence is CASSRAGKKNEQFF.

This clone has ten or more counts. The CDR3 protein is CASSQASGVLAGELFF. The sequenced CDR3 bases are TGCGCCAGCAGCCAAGCTAGCGGGGTACTAGCCGGGGAG. This chain uses TRBV4-1 with TRBJ2-2; 9 positions match TRBD2. The read comes to an end 3 residues before the CDR3 does, leaving the germline J gene to fill in the end. Trimming took 1 base from V and 6 from J; bases not matched to a gene: 6. Germline V gene lookup returns CDR1 MGHRA and CDR2 YSYEKL. The CDR3 totals 16 residues.